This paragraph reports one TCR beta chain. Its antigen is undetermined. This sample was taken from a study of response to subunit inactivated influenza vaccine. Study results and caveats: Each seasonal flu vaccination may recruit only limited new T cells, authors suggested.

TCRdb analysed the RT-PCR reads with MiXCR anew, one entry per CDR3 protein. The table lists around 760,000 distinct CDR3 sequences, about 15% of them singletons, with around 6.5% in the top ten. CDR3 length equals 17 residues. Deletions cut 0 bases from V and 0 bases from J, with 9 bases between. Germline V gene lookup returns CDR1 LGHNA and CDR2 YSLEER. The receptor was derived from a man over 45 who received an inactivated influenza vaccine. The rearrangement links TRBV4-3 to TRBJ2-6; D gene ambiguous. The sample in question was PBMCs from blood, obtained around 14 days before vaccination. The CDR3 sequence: CASSQDKGISGANVLTF. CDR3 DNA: TGCGCCAGCAGCCAAGATAAGGGTATCTCTGGGGCCAACGTCCTGACTTTC.